The rows below give T cell receptor beta chains drawn from one sample of a study of OX40 agonist ivuxolimab in advanced cancers. The assay was immunoSEQ multiplex PCR, and TCRdb's table has in-frame clones only and misses some. The sample lists over 40,000 clones; roughly 84% were seen once. Sample: CD4+ or CD8+ T cells sorted from blood, taken in a trial of the OX40 agonist ivuxolimab. The receptor set was obtained from an adult with an advanced solid tumor such as melanoma, head and neck, liver or kidney cancer. CDR3s include the opening cysteine and the closing phenylalanine or tryptophan. Each record gives: D gene, clone size, V gene, J gene, CDR3 DNA, CDR3 protein. A D gene is named only where the DNA matches it firmly. Where a row states a size, it is once, few, many or the class of an expanded clone; other rows omit it.

TRBD1,once,TRBV28,TRBJ2-3,TGTGCCAGCAGTACAGGGGGCCCAGATACGCAGTATTTT,CASSTGGPDTQYF
TRBD2,-,TRBV27,TRBJ2-7,TGTGCCAGCGGCTCTAGCGGGAGGGTTAGATACGAGCAGTACTTC,CASGSSGRVRYEQYF
-,-,TRBV5-6,TRBJ1-3,TGTGCCAGCAGCTTCTGGGGCTGGGGGGGCACTTCAGGAAACACCATATATTTT,CASSFWGWGGTSGNTIYF
-,few,TRBV11-2,TRBJ2-6,TGTGCCAGCAGCTTAGACTCTGGGGCCAACGTCCTGACTTTC,CASSLDSGANVLTF
-,-,TRBV16,TRBJ2-2,TGTGCCAGCAGCCCCATTACCGGGGAGCTGTTTTTT,CASSPITGELFF
TRBD1,-,TRBV5-1,TRBJ2-7,TGCGCCAGCAGCTTCGGGACAGGAGCCTACGAGCAGTACTTC,CASSFGTGAYEQYF
-,-,TRBV7-6,TRBJ2-3,TGTGCCAGCAGCTTGGGCGCCGCGAGTAGGGCAGATACGCAGTATTTT,CASSLGAASRADTQYF
-,-,TRBV7-8,TRBJ2-1,TGTGCCAGCAGCTTAGTCTACAATGAGCAGTTCTTC,CASSLVYNEQFF
-,-,TRBV5-5,TRBJ1-2,TGTGCCAGCAGCTTGGAAGTAGGGACGGGACTTGGGGGCTACACCTTC,CASSLEVGTGLGGYTF
TRBD1,-,TRBV2,TRBJ1-3,TGTGCCAGCAACAGGGGACGTCTCTCTGGAAACACCATATATTTT,CASNRGRLSGNTIYF
TRBD1,-,TRBV7-2,TRBJ1-5,TGTGCCAGCAGCCAACGGACAGGGGATAGGGGAAATCTACCCCAGCATTTT,CASSQRTGDRGNLPQHF
-,-,TRBV9,TRBJ1-4,TGTGCCAGCAGCGTAGGGGCGTCAGGGGCTCCAAATGAAAAACTGTTTTTT,CASSVGASGAPNEKLFF
-,medium-sized,TRBV7-2,TRBJ1-1,TGTGCCAGCAGCTTAGTACCTGAACTGACTGAAGCTTTCTTT,CASSLVPELTEAFF
-,-,TRBV7-9,TRBJ2-3,TGTGCCAGCAGCTTAGCAGGGAGCACAGATACGCAGTATTTT,CASSLAGSTDTQYF